The entry that follows covers one TCR beta chain sequence. Assay: immunoSEQ multiplex PCR; the TCRdb copy retains only in-frame clones and omits some. The profile shows 15,000 or so clones, 62% of them singletons. Treatment defined: treatment-naive control, cytoreductive nephrectomy. V lost 0 bases and J lost 4, with 5 bases in between. The CDR3 is 13 residues long. The data originate from a study of radiation and T cells in renal cell carcinoma. The TCR comes from a man in his sixties with renal cell carcinoma. Sequenced material: tumor tissue, taken from a patient whose treatment was nephrectomy without radiotherapy. V and J are TRBV5-3 and TRBJ2-1; the D is unclear. TRBV5-3 is given ORF status, its function remaining uncertain. The CDR3 DNA sequence: TGTGCCAGAAGCTTGGGCCCTTACAATGAGCAGTTCTTC. Translation: CARSLGPYNEQFF.